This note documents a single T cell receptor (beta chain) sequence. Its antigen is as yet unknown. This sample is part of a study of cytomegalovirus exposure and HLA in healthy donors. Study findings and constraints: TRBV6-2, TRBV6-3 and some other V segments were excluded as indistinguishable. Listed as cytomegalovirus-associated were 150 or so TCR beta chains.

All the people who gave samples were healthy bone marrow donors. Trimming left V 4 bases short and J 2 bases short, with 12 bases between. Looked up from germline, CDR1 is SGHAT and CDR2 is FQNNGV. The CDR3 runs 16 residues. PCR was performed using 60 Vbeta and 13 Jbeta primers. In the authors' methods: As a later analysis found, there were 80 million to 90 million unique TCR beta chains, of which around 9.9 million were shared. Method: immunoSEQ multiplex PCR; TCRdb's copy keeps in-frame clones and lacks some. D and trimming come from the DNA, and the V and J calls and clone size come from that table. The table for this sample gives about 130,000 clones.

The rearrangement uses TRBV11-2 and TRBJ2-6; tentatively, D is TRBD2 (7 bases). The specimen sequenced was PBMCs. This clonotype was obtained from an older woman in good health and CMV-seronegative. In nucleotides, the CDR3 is TGTGCCAGCAGCTACCTGCGGGGGCCTGGGGCCAACGTCCTGACTTTC. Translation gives CASSYLRGPGANVLTF.